This T cell receptor beta chain was recorded in a study of cytomegalovirus exposure and HLA in healthy donors. The PCR employed 60 Vbeta primers together with 13 Jbeta primers. Profiling relied on immunoSEQ multiplex PCR, and the TCRdb table lists in-frame clones only, not all of them. Found here are around 180,000 clones, 65% to 85% of them singletons; the top ten hold 2.4%. Trimming removed 5 bases from V and 3 bases from J, with 21 bases in between. This CDR3 is 17 amino acids long. Germline V gene lookup returns CDR1 SGHAT and CDR2 FQNNGV. Note on this clone: No antigen is known for it.

Study outcomes and limitations: Whilst most TCR sequences proved rare, a subset of public TCRs occurred across many donors. Diagnosis of cytomegalovirus status made by the classifier reportedly showed high specificity and sensitivity. What a later analysis showed was that several of the most significant clusters appeared linked to common viral pathogens. Most TCR beta V segments were productive about 90% or about 30% of the time in an earlier analysis.

The sample was PBMCs. The sequence derives from a male donor in good health and CMV-seronegative. The gene calls are TRBV11-2 and TRBJ2-3, with D uncertain. CDR3: CASSPPVAGFSTDTQYF. In DNA, the CDR3 is TGTGCCAGCAGCCCCCCTGTAGCCGGCTTTTCGACAGATACGCAGTATTTT.